The rows below give T cell receptor beta chains drawn from one sample of a study of T cell responses to AZD1222 COVID-19 vaccine. Clones were read by immunoSEQ multiplex PCR, and TCRdb kept only the in-frame ones, dropping some. The table includes more than 80,000 clones, approximately 85% detected once. The sequencing here drew on peripheral blood, taken 28 days after the second AZD1222 dose. All receptors derive from an adult who received the AZD1222 COVID-19 vaccine. Both conserved end residues are part of each CDR3. D genes are given only for firm matches. Not all rows give a size; the values are once, few, many and, for expanded clones, a class.

j_call,v_call,clone_size,d_call,cdr3_aa,cdr3_nt
TRBJ2-3,TRBV15,.,TRBD1,CATSSRMGTGVTDTQYF,TGTGCCACCAGCAGCCGAATGGGGACAGGGGTGACAGATACGCAGTATTTT
TRBJ2-6,TRBV15,.,.,CATSREMVVFSGANVLTF,TGTGCCACCAGCAGAGAAATGGTGGTTTTCTCTGGGGCCAACGTCCTGACTTTC
TRBJ2-1,TRBV2,.,.,CASSVRDIIYEQFF,TGTGCCAGCAGTGTCCGGGACATAATTTATGAGCAGTTCTTC
TRBJ1-2,TRBV28,few,.,CASFSNYGYTF,TGTGCCAGCTTCTCTAACTATGGCTACACCTTC
TRBJ2-7,TRBV28,.,.,CASGREDRAYEQYF,TGTGCCAGCGGCCGGGAGGACAGGGCCTACGAGCAGTACTTC
TRBJ1-3,TRBV7-6,.,TRBD1,CASSLPRGDPSGNTIYF,TGTGCCAGCAGCTTACCCAGGGGGGACCCCTCTGGAAACACCATATATTTT
TRBJ2-7,TRBV19,.,.,CASSISSTAYEQYF,TGTGCCAGTAGTATTTCTAGCACCGCCTACGAGCAGTACTTC
TRBJ1-3,TRBV4-2,once,TRBD1,CASSSLRGPGNTIYF,TGTGCCAGCAGCTCGCTCAGGGGGCCTGGAAACACCATATATTTT
TRBJ2-5,TRBV20-1,few,.,CSASRRSQETQYF,TGCAGTGCTAGTCGCCGCTCACAAGAGACCCAGTACTTC
TRBJ2-2,TRBV19,few,.,CASSSGPTNTGELFF,TGTGCCAGTAGTTCAGGACCTACGAACACCGGGGAGCTGTTTTTT
TRBJ1-3,TRBV6-6,.,.,CASSYPQGTGNTIYF,TGTGCCAGCAGTTATCCCCAGGGAACTGGAAACACCATATATTTT
TRBJ1-1,TRBV12-3/TRBV12-4,.,.,CASGRDTEAFF,TGTGCCAGCGGAAGGGACACTGAAGCTTTCTTT
TRBJ2-2,TRBV5-1,.,.,CASSLAQTNTGELFF,TGCGCCAGCAGCTTAGCACAAACGAACACCGGGGAGCTGTTTTTT
TRBJ1-1,TRBV5-8,.,TRBD1,CASSRDRAMNTEAFF,TGTGCCAGCAGCAGGGACAGGGCCATGAACACTGAAGCTTTCTTT
TRBJ1-1,TRBV27,.,TRBD1,CASGDLTGVRTEAFF,TGTGCCAGTGGTGATCTGACAGGGGTTAGAACTGAAGCTTTCTTT
TRBJ2-1,TRBV3-1/TRBV3-2,once,.,CASSQGRYNEQFF,TGTGCCAGCAGCCAAGGGCGTTACAATGAGCAGTTCTTC
TRBJ2-2,TRBV2,.,.,CASSEERLYTGELFF,TGTGCCAGCAGTGAAGAACGACTGTACACCGGGGAGCTGTTTTTT
TRBJ2-1,TRBV7-9,.,.,CASSLVGGGDEQFF,TGTGCCAGCAGCTTAGTAGGTGGAGGCGATGAGCAGTTCTTC
TRBJ1-5,TRBV7-2,.,.,CASSLDIYQPQHF,TGTGCCAGCAGCTTAGATATTTATCAGCCCCAGCATTTT
TRBJ1-2,TRBV12-3/TRBV12-4,.,.,CASSLGGDGYTF,TGTGCCAGCAGTTTAGGGGGAGACGGCTACACCTTC
TRBJ2-7,TRBV2,.,TRBD2,CASSESGGFGAYEQYF,TGTGCCAGCAGTGAATCGGGGGGATTTGGGGCCTACGAGCAGTACTTC
TRBJ1-2,TRBV4-3,once,TRBD1,CASSYWGQGARGYTF,TGCGCCAGCAGCTATTGGGGACAGGGGGCGCGAGGCTACACCTTC
TRBJ1-2,TRBV19,.,.,CASSLTDNYGYTF,TGTGCCAGTAGTTTGACAGACAACTATGGCTACACCTTC
TRBJ1-1,TRBV5-1,.,.,CASSGPRGMNTEAFF,TGCGCCAGCAGCGGACCGCGGGGAATGAACACTGAAGCTTTCTTT
TRBJ2-5,TRBV7-7,many,TRBD2,CASSLVGGAGKTQYF,TGTGCCAGCAGCTTGGTCGGGGGGGCAGGAAAGACCCAGTACTTC
TRBJ1-1,TRBV28,.,.,CASRLEQAKAFF,TGTGCCAGCCGACTGGAGCAGGCCAAGGCTTTCTTT
TRBJ1-1,TRBV2,.,.,CASRSSLNTEAFF,TGTGCCAGCAGATCCAGCCTGAACACTGAAGCTTTCTTT
TRBJ1-2,TRBV18,.,.,CASSRGRDEATF,TGTGCCAGCTCACGAGGGCGGGACGAGGCCACCTTC
TRBJ1-2,TRBV5-6,.,.,CASSLDYGYTF,TGTGCCAGCAGTCTGGACTATGGCTACACCTTC
TRBJ1-5,TRBV6-1,.,.,CASSEIRGSNQPQHF,TGTGCCAGCAGTGAAATCAGGGGTAGCAATCAGCCCCAGCATTTT
TRBJ1-5,TRBV6-2/TRBV6-3,.,.,CASSPSSDQPQHF,TGTGCCAGCAGTCCCTCCTCAGATCAGCCCCAGCATTTT
TRBJ2-7,TRBV24-1,.,.,CATESGTGYTYEQYF,TGTGCCACCGAAAGTGGCACAGGGTACACCTACGAGCAGTACTTC
TRBJ2-7,TRBV4-2,.,TRBD2,CASSQDRRGAGYEQYF,TGTGCCAGCAGCCAAGATCGGCGGGGGGCCGGATACGAGCAGTACTTC
TRBJ1-1,TRBV7-9,.,TRBD1,CASRWDSSSNTEAFF,TGTGCCAGCAGATGGGACAGTTCCTCGAACACTGAAGCTTTCTTT
TRBJ2-1,TRBV9,.,.,CASSGPGADYNEQFF,TGTGCCAGCAGCGGACCCGGGGCCGATTACAATGAGCAGTTCTTC
TRBJ1-3,TRBV15,.,.,CATSRPTGNTIYF,TGTGCCACCAGCAGACCTACAGGAAACACCATATATTTT
TRBJ2-3,TRBV4-3,.,TRBD2,CASSRGTSGTDTQYF,TGCGCCAGCAGCAGGGGGACTAGCGGCACAGATACGCAGTATTTT
TRBJ2-3,TRBV19,.,.,CASAGTVSGYHGTQYF,TGTGCCAGTGCCGGGACCGTCAGCGGATATCACGGTACGCAGTATTTT
TRBJ2-1,TRBV9,.,.,CASSGNEQFF,TGTGCCAGCAGCGGCAATGAGCAGTTCTTC
TRBJ1-4,TRBV4-2,.,.,CASSQELGNEKLFF,TGTGCCAGCAGCCAAGAACTCGGAAATGAAAAACTGTTTTTT
TRBJ2-7,TRBV20-1,.,TRBD1,CSGDRQSEQYF,TGCAGTGGGGACAGGCAGAGCGAGCAGTACTTC
TRBJ1-4,TRBV5-1,.,.,CASSLATGQGEKLFF,TGCGCCAGCAGCTTGGCGACAGGCCAAGGGGAAAAACTGTTTTTT
TRBJ1-6,TRBV20-1,.,.,CSASEVPNSPLHF,TGCAGTGCTAGTGAAGTCCCCAATTCACCCCTCCACTTT
TRBJ1-5,TRBV3-1/TRBV3-2,.,.,CASSQDPGVAGQPQHF,TGTGCCAGCAGCCAAGACCCTGGGGTAGCAGGACAGCCCCAGCATTTT
TRBJ1-2,TRBV28,few,TRBD1,CASSAGTGSYGYTF,TGTGCCAGCAGTGCCGGGACAGGATCTTATGGCTACACCTTC
TRBJ2-5,TRBV28,.,TRBD1,CATCTDRGLQETQYF,TGTGCCACGTGCACGGACAGGGGGCTCCAAGAGACCCAGTACTTC
TRBJ2-7,TRBV12-3/TRBV12-4,.,.,CASSQEGTHEQYF,TGTGCCAGCAGCCAAGAGGGAACCCACGAGCAGTACTTC
TRBJ1-3,TRBV9,.,.,CASSETGNSGNTIYF,TGTGCCAGCAGCGAGACAGGCAACTCTGGAAACACCATATATTTT
TRBJ2-5,TRBV7-3,.,.,CASSTGIQETQYF,TGTGCCAGCAGCACCGGGATACAAGAGACCCAGTACTTC
TRBJ2-3,TRBV27,.,TRBD2,CASSLRTSGDWGTQYF,TGTGCCAGCAGTCTACGGACTAGCGGGGATTGGGGTACGCAGTATTTT